The sequence of this T cell receptor beta chain was determined in a study of HIV-infected patients and healthy controls (dated by TCRdb to the mid-2010s). Worth noting for this clonotype: This clone's antigen is unknown. Base qualities are not at hand, and no much larger clone is one base apart.

Library construction relied on 5' RACE. Data came from an Illumina MiSeq. Through fastp at Q25 and MiXCR, TCRdb rebuilt clones from the public reads, retaining in-frame beta chains. Identical CDR3 proteins give one entry, which carries the most common genes and DNA. Across this sample there are about 70,000 distinct CDR3 sequences, with about a sixth seen only once. The top ten clones comprise approximately 5% of the sample. The clonotype originates from a human donor in good health. The source material was CD4+ T cells from blood.

The CDR3 is CASSYTAGGSRTDTQYF. The bases are TGTGCCAGCAGTTATACGGCGGGGGGGTCCCGCACAGATACGCAGTATTTT. Rearrangement joined TRBV6-5 to TRBJ2-3, with 9 middle bases fitting TRBD2. As encoded in the germline V gene, CDR1 is MNHEY while CDR2 is SVGAGI. Trimmed from V: 3 bases; trimmed from J: 1 base; junction bases lacking a gene match: 8. CDR3 length: 17 amino acids, cysteine to phenylalanine. Kept here is only the CDR3 DNA, which spans 51 bases and is read in frame from base 1.